The next 29 T cell receptor beta chains were all read from a single sample in a study of T cell responses to AZD1222 COVID-19 vaccine. Sequencing used immunoSEQ multiplex PCR; TCRdb keeps in-frame clones, though not all of them. Of around 140,000 clones in the sample, almost 90% were seen once. The starting material was peripheral blood, obtained 28 days after the second AZD1222 dose. The receptor source for this set is an adult who received the AZD1222 COVID-19 vaccine.

The DNA for the CDR3 is TGCGCCAGCAGTGAAGTTCTGGGACAGGGGGACTATGGCTACACCTTC. Its translation: CASSEVLGQGDYGYTF. This chain uses TRBV10-2 with TRBJ1-2; 11 bases map to TRBD1. The V segment lost 3 bases and the J segment 3 bases; nucleotides outside the gene matches: 6. The CDR3 covers 16 residues. CDR1 WSHSY and CDR2 SAAADI come from the germline V gene.

The CDR3 sequence: CASSLGQGISEAFF. In nucleotides, the CDR3 is TGTGCCAGCAGCTTAGGGCAGGGTATCTCTGAAGCTTTCTTT. The chain couples TRBV7-9 to TRBJ1-1, with D tentatively TRBD1 (5 bases). V lost 1 base, J lost 6 bases, and 12 bases lay in between. CDR1 SEHNR and CDR2 FQNEAQ come from the germline V gene (reference sequence). CDR3 length equals 14 residues.

The rearrangement joins TRBV5-1 to TRBJ2-5; maybe TRBD2 (5 bases). CDR3 length equals 14 residues. The V gene lost 0 bases and the J gene lost 5 bases, with 11 bases spanning the gap. In germline, CDR1 is SGHRS, CDR2 YFSETQ. The CDR3 here is CASSLDLSVETQYF. The CDR3 nucleotides read TGCGCCAGCAGCTTGGATCTTAGCGTGGAGACCCAGTACTTC.

The genes are TRBV6-5 and TRBJ2-2, with TRBD2 identical over 7 bases. CDR1 is MNHEY and CDR2 is SVGAGI in the germline V gene. This CDR3 region has 15 residues. The trim removed 7 bases at V and 2 bases at J, leaving 7 bases unmatched. This chain's CDR3 is CASNPSSGNTGELFF. The CDR3 nucleotides read TGTGCCAGCAATCCGTCTAGCGGAAACACCGGGGAGCTGTTTTTT.

This rearrangement joins TRBV18 to TRBJ2-5; 7 nucleotides agree with TRBD1. This CDR3 spans 14 amino acids. CDR1 and CDR2 (germline): KGHSH, LQKENI. Trimming removed 6 bases from V and 5 bases from J; junction bases left unmatched: 9. Here the CDR3 reads CASSPGQGVETQYF. The CDR3, as DNA: TGTGCCAGCTCCCCGGGCCAGGGGGTGGAGACCCAGTACTTC.

V is TRBV9 and J is TRBJ2-7; unclear D gene. The ends were cut back, 2 bases at V and 2 bases at J, with 11 bases in the middle. Germline CDR1 reads SGDLS; CDR2 reads YYNGEE. The CDR3 covers 14 residues. CDR3 coding DNA: TGTGCCAGCAGCGTGCTCGGGCAAGCCTACGAGCAGTACTTC. It translates to CASSVLGQAYEQYF. Drawing the rest from reference TRBV9 and TRBJ2-7, the complete variable domain is DSGVTQTPKHLITATGQRVTLRCSPRSGDLSVYWYQQSLDQGLQFLIQYYNGEERAKGNILERFSAQQFPDLHSELNLSSLELGDSALYFCASSVLGQAYEQYFGPGTRLTVT.

The CDR3 spells CAWSTGQASSYNSPLHF. CDR3 nucleotide sequence: TGTGCCTGGAGTACGGGACAGGCGAGCTCCTATAATTCACCCCTCCACTTT. V is TRBV30 and J is TRBJ1-6, with 8 bases aligning to TRBD1. This CDR3 region has 17 residues. Per germline, CDR1 GTSNPN and CDR2 SVGIG (reference sequence). V lost 2 bases to trimming and J lost 0 bases; unmatched junction nucleotides: 6.

This chain connects TRBV29-1 to TRBJ2-7; TRBD1 agrees at 8 bases. The CDR3 is 12 amino acids. J lost 6 bases, V lost 6 bases, and 7 bases had no gene match. CDR1 is SQVTM, CDR2 ANQGSEA, per germline. The CDR3 region is CSVPGQGLEQYF. The CDR3 region has the DNA TGCAGCGTACCTGGACAGGGTCTCGAGCAGTACTTC.

The CDR3 DNA follows: TGTGCCAGCAGCAGGACAGGGAAGTACGAGCAGTACGTC. The encoded protein is CASSRTGKYEQYV. The chain links TRBV21-1 to TRBJ2-7; the D call in the table, TRBD1, was not verified against the DNA. TRBV21-1 is a pseudogene segment. This CDR3 has 13 amino acids.

The chain links TRBV18 to TRBJ2-1; D is undetermined. The CDR3 sequence is 12 residues long. Per germline, CDR1 KGHSH and CDR2 LQKENI. With 2 bases removed from V and 7 bases from J, the gap between germline ends came to 6 bases. The CDR3 sequence: CASSPNANEQFF. DNA of the CDR3: TGTGCCAGCTCACCAAACGCTAATGAGCAGTTCTTC.

The chain links TRBV7-8 to TRBJ1-2, with D perhaps matching TRBD1 (5 bases). V shed 5 bases and J shed 1 base, with 17 bases lying between them. CDR1 and CDR2 (germline): SGHVS, FQNEAQ. The CDR3 loop spans 16 amino acids. CDR3 DNA sequence: TGTGCCAGCAGCCGAGACAGTCGTAGGAGTAACTATGGCTACACCTTC. Protein sequence: CASSRDSRRSNYGYTF.

The chain uses TRBV28 and TRBJ1-2, with D tentatively TRBD1 (6 bases). CDR1 and CDR2 (germline): MDHEN, SYDVKM. The CDR3 is made up of 13 amino acids. Trimming stripped 4 bases from V and 6 bases from J, with 12 bases between. CDR3 nucleotide sequence: TGTGCCAGCAGTTACAGGGTGTCTCATGGCTACACCTTC. As protein: CASSYRVSHGYTF.

In the case of this clone: The same CDR3 can be traced to other DNA sequences in this sample. CDR3 nucleotide sequence: TGTGCCAGCAGCTCCGGCGGCAATGAGCAGTTCTTC. Its protein product is CASSSGGNEQFF. The chain uses TRBV11-2 and TRBJ2-1; D gene ambiguous. The CDR3 loop spans 12 amino acids. V lost 4 bases and J 6 bases, leaving 7 bases between the germline ends. Germline lookup yields CDR1 SGHAT and CDR2 FQNNGV.

For the CDR3, the DNA is TGTGCCAGCAGCAAAGCAAGACGACTAGCGGACCCCTTCTACGAGCAGTACGTC. Its translation is CASSKARRLADPFYEQYV. V usage is TRBV21-1 and J usage is TRBJ2-7; the table's TRBD2 call for D was not verified on the DNA. TRBV21-1 is recorded as a pseudogene. CDR3 length: 18 amino acids.

The genes are TRBV30 and TRBJ1-2; D perhaps matches TRBD1 (6 bases). This CDR3 has 12 amino acids. Germline CDR1 reads GTSNPN; CDR2 reads SVGIG (reference sequence). V was cut by 3 bases and J by 4 bases, with 9 bases left in between. CDR3 sequence (DNA): TGTGCCTGGAGAAAGGACAGCTATGGCTACACCTTC. This translates into CAWRKDSYGYTF.

J is TRBJ2-5 and V is TRBV5-6, with TRBD2 matching over 7 bases. Trimming at V came to 0 bases and at J to 4 bases, leaving 6 bases not matched to a gene. Per germline, CDR1 SGHDT and CDR2 YYEEEE. The CDR3 runs 15 residues. In DNA form, the CDR3 reads TGTGCCAGCAGCTTGGCCGGGGGGACCGCAGAGACCCAGTACTTC. Its translation: CASSLAGGTAETQYF.

The V call is TRBV30, the J call TRBJ2-3; either TRBD1 or TRBD2 may fit D (5 bases each). Germline V gene lookup returns CDR1 GTSNPN and CDR2 SVGIG (reference sequence). This CDR3 has 13 amino acids. With 0 bases removed from V and 8 bases from J, the gap between germline ends came to 12 bases. The CDR3 nucleotides are TGTGCCTGGAGTGTACAGGTAGAGGGTACGCAGTATTTT. Its translation is CAWSVQVEGTQYF.

The gene calls are TRBV2 and TRBJ2-2; maybe TRBD1 (7 bases). CDR1 is SNHLY and CDR2 is FYNNEI in the germline V gene. CDR3 size: 15 residues. Trimming stripped 5 bases from V and 4 bases from J, with 14 bases between. This CDR3 is CASSSQGGSTGELFF. In DNA, the CDR3 is TGTGCCAGCAGTTCCCAGGGGGGCAGCACCGGGGAGCTGTTTTTT.

This rearrangement joins TRBV9 to TRBJ1-2; a weak D match, TRBD1 (5 bases). Germline V gives CDR1 SGDLS, CDR2 YYNGEE. The CDR3 extends over 15 amino acids. V was cut by 2 bases and J by 0 bases, with 11 bases left in between. DNA for the CDR3: TGTGCCAGCAGCGTCGGGGGTCTAGCTAACTATGGCTACACCTTC. Translation gives CASSVGGLANYGYTF.

This chain connects TRBV19 to TRBJ1-2, with D perhaps matching TRBD1 (6 bases). This CDR3 is built from 13 residues. The V end lost 10 bases, the J end lost 6 bases, and 18 bases lay between the germline ends. CDR1 LNHDA and CDR2 SQIVND come from the germline V gene (reference sequence). The CDR3: CATWGAVFDGYTF. DNA of the CDR3: TGTGCCACCTGGGGGGCAGTCTTTGATGGCTACACCTTC.

On this clone itself: One junction end disagrees with the germline gene, perhaps due to a read error. The chain is built from TRBV20-1 and TRBJ1-2; maybe TRBD1 (6 bases). Germline V gene sequence: CDR1 DFQATT, CDR2 SNEGSKA (reference sequence). CDR3 length: 10 amino acids. In DNA form, the CDR3 reads TGCAGTGCTCTCGGGACAACAGTGGGCTTC. Translating gives CSALGTTVGF.

V and J are TRBV3-1 (or the pseudogene TRBV3-2) and TRBJ2-2; D unresolved. The CDR3 runs to 14 residues. Trimming left V 3 bases short and J 0 bases short, with 5 bases between. The germline V gene has CDR1 LGHDT and CDR2 YNNKEL (reference sequence). The CDR3 loop is CASSQSPNTGELFF. CDR3 DNA sequence: TGTGCCAGCAGCCAGAGTCCGAACACCGGGGAGCTGTTTTTT.

A single count supports this clone. The rearrangement links TRBV10-2 to TRBJ1-5; TRBD1 matches 7 bases. This CDR3 has 14 residues. In germline, CDR1 is WSHSY, CDR2 SAAADI. J was trimmed by 7 bases and V by 2 bases; bases with no gene match: 5. The CDR3 bases are TGCGCCAGCAGTGAGGCAGGGGGAATCCAGCCCCAGCATTTT. Its translation: CASSEAGGIQPQHF.

This chain connects TRBV5-1 to TRBJ2-7; D gene ambiguous. The germline V gene has CDR1 SGHRS and CDR2 YFSETQ. The CDR3 loop spans 14 amino acids. V lost 1 base and J 1 base, leaving 9 bases between the germline ends. CDR3 sequence: CASSLTDSSYEQYF. CDR3 sequence (DNA): TGCGCCAGCAGCTTGACAGACTCATCCTACGAGCAGTACTTC.

The V gene is TRBV7-9, the J gene TRBJ2-1; 9 nucleotides agree with TRBD1. The CDR3 is 16 amino acids. Losses at the gene ends were 5 bases for V and 6 bases for J; bases not matched to a gene: 11. Germline lookup yields CDR1 SEHNR and CDR2 FQNEAQ (reference sequence). CDR3 protein: CASSVPGTGTGNEQFF. CDR3 DNA: TGTGCCAGCAGCGTCCCCGGGACAGGGACCGGCAATGAGCAGTTCTTC.

V and J are TRBV28 and TRBJ1-2; no clear D gene. The CDR3 has 14 residues. Trimming took off 2 bases at V and 2 bases at J, with 9 bases between the two ends. CDR1 is MDHEN, CDR2 SYDVKM, per germline. CDR3 residues: CASSLRVGNYGYTF. The CDR3 region has the DNA TGTGCCAGCAGTTTAAGGGTGGGGAACTATGGCTACACCTTC.

The V and J genes are TRBV3-1 (or the pseudogene TRBV3-2) and TRBJ2-7; D is perhaps TRBD2 (6 bases). This CDR3 is built from 12 residues. The germline V and J ends were trimmed by 1 base and 7 bases, with 8 bases remaining between them. Germline CDR1 and CDR2: LGHDT and YNNKEL (reference sequence). The CDR3 bases are TGTGCCAGCAGCCAAGCCCGGGGGGAGCAGTACGTC. Translating gives CASSQARGEQYV.

The V and J genes are TRBV6-5 and TRBJ1-3, with D possibly matching TRBD1 (5 bases). This CDR3 is 15 amino acids long. V shed 6 bases and J shed 2 bases, with 14 bases lying between them. CDR1 and CDR2 (germline): MNHEY, SVGAGI. The CDR3 bases are TGTGCCAGCAGGAATCAGGGAAGCACTGGAAACACCATATATTTT. Translation: CASRNQGSTGNTIYF.

The chain employs TRBV5-1 and TRBJ2-3; D might be TRBD1 or TRBD2, each matching 5 bases. With 4 bases removed from V and 9 bases from J, the gap between germline ends came to 15 bases. CDR3 length: 13 residues. Germline V CDR1 and CDR2: SGHRS, YFSETQ. The CDR3 here is CASSPGGFKTQYF. CDR3 coding DNA: TGCGCCAGCAGCCCTGGGGGATTCAAGACGCAGTATTTT.